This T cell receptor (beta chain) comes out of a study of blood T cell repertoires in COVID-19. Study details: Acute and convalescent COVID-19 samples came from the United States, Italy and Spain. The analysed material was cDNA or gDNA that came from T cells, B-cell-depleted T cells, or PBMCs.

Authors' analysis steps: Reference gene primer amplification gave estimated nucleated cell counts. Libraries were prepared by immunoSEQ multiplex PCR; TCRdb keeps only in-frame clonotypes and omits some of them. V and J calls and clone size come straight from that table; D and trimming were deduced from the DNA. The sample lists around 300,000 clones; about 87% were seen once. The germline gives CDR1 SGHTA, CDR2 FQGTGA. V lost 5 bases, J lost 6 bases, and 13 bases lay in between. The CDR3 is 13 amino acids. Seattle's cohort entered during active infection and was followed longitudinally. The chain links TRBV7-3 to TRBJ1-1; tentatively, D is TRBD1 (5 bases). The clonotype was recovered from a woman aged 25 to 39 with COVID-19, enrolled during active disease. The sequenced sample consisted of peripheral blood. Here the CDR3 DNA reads TGTGCCAGCAGCATGACAGCTATGGCTGAAGCTTTCTTT. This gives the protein CASSMTAMAEAFF.